The 18 T cell receptor beta chains given below trace back to one sample, sequenced in a study of blood T cell repertoires in COVID-19. The table came from immunoSEQ multiplex PCR; TCRdb's copy has only in-frame clones and leaves some out. The data contain a few hundred thousand clones, 70% to 90% of them seen just once; the ten biggest clones take up approximately 5.4%. Sequenced: PBMCs or T cells enriched from blood (not recorded which). Receptors were obtained from a woman aged 25-40 years who had recovered from COVID-19.

Here the CDR3 reads CAWSGLAEYNEQFF. For the CDR3, the DNA is TGTGCCTGGAGCGGACTAGCGGAGTACAATGAGCAGTTCTTC. The chain employs TRBV30 and TRBJ2-1; 10 nucleotides agree with TRBD2. The CDR3 has 14 residues. V gave up 3 bases and J gave up 4 bases; unmatched junction bases: 3. Germline CDR1 reads GTSNPN; CDR2 reads SVGIG (reference sequence).

This chain connects TRBV2 to TRBJ1-6; 9 bases fit TRBD1. After removal of 6 bases from V and 7 bases from J, the junction contained 7 bases not matched to a gene. CDR1 and CDR2 from the germline V gene are SNHLY and FYNNEI. The CDR3 is 15 amino acids. CDR3 DNA sequence: TGTGCCAGCAGGAACAGGGGGCGCGAAAATTCACCCCTCCACTTT. Translated, it gives CASRNRGRENSPLHF.

This clone was recorded a few times. This chain joins TRBV5-1 and TRBJ1-2; possibly TRBD1 for D (6 bases). The CDR3 consists of 14 residues. The V end lost 0 bases, the J end lost 7 bases, and 13 bases lay between the germline ends. Per the germline V gene, CDR1 is SGHRS and CDR2 is YFSETQ. The CDR3 loop reads CASSLEQGRSGYTF. The CDR3 coding sequence is TGCGCCAGCAGCTTGGAGCAGGGGAGAAGTGGCTACACCTTC.

This clone occurred a few times. The chain uses TRBV5-4 and TRBJ1-6; 9 bases line up with TRBD1. The germline CDR1 and CDR2 sequences are SGHNT and YYREEE (reference sequence). The ends lost 4 bases at V and 5 bases at J; junction bases unmatched: 10. This CDR3 contains 17 residues. The CDR3 sequence: CASSQVPGQGNNSPLHF. The CDR3 coding sequence is TGTGCCAGCAGCCAGGTCCCGGGACAGGGAAATAATTCACCCCTCCACTTT.

The V gene is TRBV5-6, the J gene TRBJ1-1; D is possibly TRBD1 (5 bases). The germline gives CDR1 SGHDT, CDR2 YYEEEE. Trimming took 3 bases from V and 1 from J, leaving 13 bases between them. This CDR3 has 15 amino acids. The CDR3 DNA sequence: TGTGCCAGCAGCTACCCCAAGGGGAAGAACACTGAAGCTTTCTTT. Translation: CASSYPKGKNTEAFF.

The DNA for the CDR3 is TGTGCCAGCAGCAAGGGGCAGCTGCAGTTCTTC. Translated: CASSKGQLQFF. The chain combines TRBV21-1 with TRBJ2-1; whether TRBD1, the table's D call, matches the DNA was not checked. TRBV21-1 is assigned pseudogene status. This CDR3 is 11 amino acids long.

J is TRBJ1-2 and V is TRBV29-1; D call uncertain. Germline V gene lookup returns CDR1 SQVTM and CDR2 ANQGSEA. V lost 6 bases and J lost 4, with 18 bases in between. The CDR3 loop spans 14 amino acids. The CDR3 protein is CSVHGEGPIYGYTF. Written as DNA, the CDR3 is TGCAGCGTCCACGGGGAAGGGCCGATCTATGGCTACACCTTC.

The chain uses TRBV27 and TRBJ1-3; D might be TRBD1 (6 bases). Germline assignment: CDR1 MNHEY and CDR2 SMNVEV (reference sequence). The CDR3 is made up of 14 amino acids. V lost 3 bases and J 4 bases, leaving 10 bases between the germline ends. CDR3 nucleotide sequence: TGTGCCAGCAGTTTTCAGGGGCGCGGAAACACCATATATTTT. It encodes CASSFQGRGNTIYF.

The chain employs TRBV30 and TRBJ2-2, with 14 bases lining up with TRBD2. Trimming cost V 4 bases and J 13 bases; bases outside gene matches: 11. Per germline, CDR1 GTSNPN and CDR2 SVGIG (reference sequence). The length of the CDR3 is 15 residues. The CDR3 protein is CAWTTGLAGASRLFF. The CDR3 nucleotides are TGTGCCTGGACCACGGGACTAGCGGGGGCCTCGCGGCTGTTTTTT.

The chain uses TRBV9 and TRBJ1-5; D gene unclear. Trimming cost V 0 bases and J 3 bases, with 10 bases left between them. CDR1 SGDLS and CDR2 YYNGEE come from the germline V gene. CDR3 length: 15 amino acids. The CDR3 DNA sequence: TGTGCCAGCAGCGTAGAAGCGGGGATCAATCAGCCCCAGCATTTT. This sequence encodes CASSVEAGINQPQHF.

The V gene is TRBV27, the J gene TRBJ2-2; D is uncertain. Looked up from germline, CDR1 is MNHEY and CDR2 is SMNVEV (reference sequence). The CDR3 is 13 amino acids. V was cut by 6 bases and J by 3 bases, with 8 bases left in between. The CDR3 DNA follows: TGTGCCAGCAGCCCCGTCGACACCGGGGAGCTGTTTTTT. It codes for CASSPVDTGELFF.

The chain is built from TRBV18 and TRBJ1-5; D is possibly TRBD1 (5 bases). Germline assignment: CDR1 KGHSH and CDR2 LQKENI. V was pared by 0 bases and J by 11 bases, with 11 bases between. This CDR3 region has 13 residues. DNA of the CDR3: TGTGCCAGCTCACCACCCCCCGGGGGGGCCCAGCATTTT. Translating gives CASSPPPGGAQHF.

This clone was seen only a few times. The genes are TRBV6-5 and TRBJ1-2; 9 bases map to TRBD1. Germline assignment: CDR1 MNHEY and CDR2 SVGAGI. J was trimmed by 6 bases and V by 2 bases; bases with no gene match: 10. The CDR3 contains 16 residues. The CDR3 nucleotides are TGTGCCAGCAGTTACCGCCGGACAGGGGCACAGGATGGCTACACCTTC. Amino acid sequence: CASSYRRTGAQDGYTF.

This clone was seen once. The genes are TRBV7-3 and TRBJ2-1, with 7 bases aligning to TRBD1. CDR3 length: 13 amino acids. The J segment lost 8 bases and the V segment lost 6 bases, leaving 7 bases of the junction unmatched. The germline V gene encodes CDR1 SGHTA and CDR2 FQGTGA. The CDR3 is CASRGGPGDEQFF. CDR3 DNA: TGTGCCAGCAGAGGGGGCCCCGGGGATGAGCAGTTCTTC.

CDR3 nucleotide sequence: TGTGCCAGCAGTGCAGCCAGGCGGGGGGCTTACTATGGCTACACCTTC. Encoded protein: CASSAARRGAYYGYTF. This chain links TRBV6-1 with TRBJ1-2; a weak D match, TRBD1 (6 bases). Germline V gene data show CDR1 as MNHNS and CDR2 as SASEGT. The V gene lost 4 bases and the J gene lost 3 bases, with 18 bases spanning the gap. The CDR3 runs to 16 residues.

The chain couples TRBV19 to TRBJ2-3, with TRBD2 identical over 11 bases. The germline CDR1 and CDR2 sequences are LNHDA and SQIVND (reference sequence). This CDR3 region has 14 residues. The V gene end was trimmed by 9 bases and the J gene end by 0 bases; junction bases not matched to a gene: 2. CDR3 in DNA: TGTGCCAGCAGACTAGCGGGGAGCACAGATACGCAGTATTTT. Its translation: CASRLAGSTDTQYF. The variable domain in full, completed from reference TRBV19 and TRBJ2-3, reads DGGITQSPKYLFRKEGQNVTLSCEQNLNHDAMYWYRQDPGQGLRLIYYSQIVNDFQKGDIAEGYSVSREKKESFPLTVTSAQKNPTAFYLCASRLAGSTDTQYFGPGTRLTVL.

V and J are TRBV12-5 and TRBJ2-7; the match to TRBD1 covers 7 bases. V trimming: 0 bases; J trimming: 4 bases; junction bases outside the gene matches: 9. The germline gives CDR1 LGHNT, CDR2 FRNRAP. The CDR3 covers 16 residues. CDR3 sequence reads: CASGLVRGPRTYEQYF. Here the CDR3 DNA reads TGTGCTAGTGGTTTGGTAAGGGGGCCTAGGACTTACGAGCAGTACTTC.

This clone has a handful of counts. This chain connects TRBV4-1 to TRBJ1-1; D perhaps matches TRBD1 (6 bases). Trimming took 3 bases from V and 4 from J, leaving 15 bases between them. The CDR3 length is 15 residues. The germline V gene encodes CDR1 MGHRA and CDR2 YSYEKL. The CDR3 region has the DNA TGCGCCAGCAGCCAGGAGGTGGGGGCGGGCACTGAAGCTTTCTTT. It encodes CASSQEVGAGTEAFF.